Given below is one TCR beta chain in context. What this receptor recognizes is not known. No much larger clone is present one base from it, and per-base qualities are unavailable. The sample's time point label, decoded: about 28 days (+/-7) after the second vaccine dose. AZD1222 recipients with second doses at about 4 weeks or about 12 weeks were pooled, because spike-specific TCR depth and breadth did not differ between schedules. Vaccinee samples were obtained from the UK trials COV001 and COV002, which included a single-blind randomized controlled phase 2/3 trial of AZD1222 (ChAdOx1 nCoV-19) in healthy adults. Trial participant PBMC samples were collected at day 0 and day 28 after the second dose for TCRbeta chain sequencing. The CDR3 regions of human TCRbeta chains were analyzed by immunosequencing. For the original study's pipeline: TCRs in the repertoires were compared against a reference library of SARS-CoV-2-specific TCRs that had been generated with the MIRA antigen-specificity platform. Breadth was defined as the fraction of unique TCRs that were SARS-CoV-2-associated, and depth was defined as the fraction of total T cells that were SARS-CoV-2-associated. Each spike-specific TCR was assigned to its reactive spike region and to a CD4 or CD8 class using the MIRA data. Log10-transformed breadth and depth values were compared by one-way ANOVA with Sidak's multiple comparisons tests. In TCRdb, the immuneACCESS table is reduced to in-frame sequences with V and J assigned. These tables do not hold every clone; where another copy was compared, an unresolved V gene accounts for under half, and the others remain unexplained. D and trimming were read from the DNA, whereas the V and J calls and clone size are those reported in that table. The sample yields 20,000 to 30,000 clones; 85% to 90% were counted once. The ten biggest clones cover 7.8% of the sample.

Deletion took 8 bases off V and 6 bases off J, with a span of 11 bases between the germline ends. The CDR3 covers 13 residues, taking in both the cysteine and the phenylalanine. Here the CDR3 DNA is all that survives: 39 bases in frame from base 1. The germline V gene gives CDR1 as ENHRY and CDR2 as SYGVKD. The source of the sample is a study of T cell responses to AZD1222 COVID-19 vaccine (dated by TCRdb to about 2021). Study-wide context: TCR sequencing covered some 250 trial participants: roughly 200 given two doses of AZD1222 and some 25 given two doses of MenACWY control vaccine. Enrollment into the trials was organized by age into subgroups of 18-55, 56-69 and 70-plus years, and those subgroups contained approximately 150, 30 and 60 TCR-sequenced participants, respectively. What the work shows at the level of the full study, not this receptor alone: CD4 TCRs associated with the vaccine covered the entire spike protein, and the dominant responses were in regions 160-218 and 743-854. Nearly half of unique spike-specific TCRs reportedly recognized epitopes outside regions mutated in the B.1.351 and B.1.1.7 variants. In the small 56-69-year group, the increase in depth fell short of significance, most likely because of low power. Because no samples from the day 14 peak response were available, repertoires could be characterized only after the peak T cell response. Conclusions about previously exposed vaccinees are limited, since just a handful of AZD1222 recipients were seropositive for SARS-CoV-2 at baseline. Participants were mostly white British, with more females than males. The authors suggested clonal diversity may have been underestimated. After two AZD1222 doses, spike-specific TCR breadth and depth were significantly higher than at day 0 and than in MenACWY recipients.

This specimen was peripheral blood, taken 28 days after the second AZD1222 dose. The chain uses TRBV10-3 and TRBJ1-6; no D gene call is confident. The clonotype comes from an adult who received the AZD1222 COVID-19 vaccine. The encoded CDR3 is CAIQSQVNSPLHF. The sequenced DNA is TGTGCCATCCAGTCGCAGGTTAATTCACCCCTCCACTTT.